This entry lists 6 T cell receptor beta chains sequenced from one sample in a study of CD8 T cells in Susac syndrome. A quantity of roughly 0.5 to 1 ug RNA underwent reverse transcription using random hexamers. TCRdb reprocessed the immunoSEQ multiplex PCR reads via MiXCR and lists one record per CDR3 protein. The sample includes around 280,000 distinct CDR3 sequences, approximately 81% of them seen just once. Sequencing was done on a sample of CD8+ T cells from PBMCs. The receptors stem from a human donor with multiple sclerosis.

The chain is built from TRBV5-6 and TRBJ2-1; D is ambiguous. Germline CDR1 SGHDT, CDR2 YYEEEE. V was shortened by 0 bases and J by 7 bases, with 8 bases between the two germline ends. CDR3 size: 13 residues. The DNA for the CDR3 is TGTGCCAGCAGCTTGGTCAATTGGAATGAGCAGTTCTTC. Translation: CASSLVNWNEQFF.

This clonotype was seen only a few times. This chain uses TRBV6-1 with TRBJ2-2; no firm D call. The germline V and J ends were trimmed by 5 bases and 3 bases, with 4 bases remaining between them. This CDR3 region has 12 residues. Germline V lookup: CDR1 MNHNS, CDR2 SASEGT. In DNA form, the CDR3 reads TGTGCCAGCAGTTATTACACCGGGGAGCTGTTTTTT. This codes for CASSYYTGELFF.

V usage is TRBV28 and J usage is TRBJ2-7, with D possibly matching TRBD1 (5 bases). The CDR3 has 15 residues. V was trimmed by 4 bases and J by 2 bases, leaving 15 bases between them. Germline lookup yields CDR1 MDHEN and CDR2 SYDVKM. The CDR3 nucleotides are TGTGCCAGCAGTTCTGGGGCCGACCACACCTACGAGCAGTACTTC. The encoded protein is CASSSGADHTYEQYF.

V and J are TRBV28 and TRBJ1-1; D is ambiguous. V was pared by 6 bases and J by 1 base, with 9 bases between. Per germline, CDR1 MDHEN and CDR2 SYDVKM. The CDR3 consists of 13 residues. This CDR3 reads CASRHTRNTEAFF. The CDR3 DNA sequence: TGTGCCAGCAGGCATACACGGAACACTGAAGCTTTCTTT. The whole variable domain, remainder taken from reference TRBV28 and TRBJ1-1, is DVKVTQSSRYLVKRTGEKVFLECVQDMDHENMFWYRQDPGLGLRLIYFSYDVKMKEKGDIPEGYSVSREKKERFSLILESASTNQTSMYLCASRHTRNTEAFFGQGTRLTVV.

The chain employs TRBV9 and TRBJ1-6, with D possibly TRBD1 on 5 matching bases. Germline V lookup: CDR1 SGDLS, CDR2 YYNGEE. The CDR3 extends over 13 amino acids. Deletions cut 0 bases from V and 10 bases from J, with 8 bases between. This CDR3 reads CASSVAGKSPLHF. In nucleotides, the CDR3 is TGTGCCAGCAGCGTAGCAGGGAAGTCACCCCTCCACTTT. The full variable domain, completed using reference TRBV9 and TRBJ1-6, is DSGVTQTPKHLITATGQRVTLRCSPRSGDLSVYWYQQSLDQGLQFLIQYYNGEERAKGNILERFSAQQFPDLHSELNLSSLELGDSALYFCASSVAGKSPLHFGNGTRLTVT.

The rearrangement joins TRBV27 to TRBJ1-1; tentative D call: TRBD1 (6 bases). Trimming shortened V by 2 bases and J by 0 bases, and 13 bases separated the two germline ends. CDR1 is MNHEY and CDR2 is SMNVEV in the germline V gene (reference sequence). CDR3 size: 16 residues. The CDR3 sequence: CASSLQGWVVNTEAFF. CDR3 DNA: TGTGCCAGCAGTTTACAGGGGTGGGTGGTGAACACTGAAGCTTTCTTT.